These 5 T cell receptor beta chains share one sample of origin, sequenced in a study of tumor-infiltrating lymphocytes in oesophageal squamous cell carcinoma. TCRdb analysed the PCR reads with MiXCR anew, one entry per CDR3 protein. The sample shows 15,000 to 20,000 distinct CDR3 sequences, around 46% of them seen only once. Sequencing was done on a sample of normal esophageal tissue next to the tumor. All receptors derive from a female donor with esophageal squamous cell carcinoma.

Note on this clonotype: Given the absence of the conserved phenylalanine or tryptophan at the CDR3 end, a read error is likely. The DNA is left out, because the CDR3 cannot be placed on it with certainty; the CDR3 is given as TCRdb lists it. V is TRBV7-2 and J is TRBJ2-1; the DNA was not compared with TRBD1, the D call given in the table. Both ends counted, the CDR3 spans 17 residues. Germline V CDR1 and CDR2: SGHTA, FQGNSA. CDR3 residues: CASSLDGQGARGYTFGS.

This clonotype was seen at least ten times. This chain uses TRBV6-1 with TRBJ2-7, with 10 bases aligning to TRBD1. This CDR3 has 14 residues. Per the germline V gene, CDR1 is MNHNS and CDR2 is SASEGT. V lost 6 bases, J lost 1 base, and 3 bases stayed unmatched. CDR3 residues: CASRGQGLSYEQYF. The DNA for the CDR3 is TGTGCCAGCAGGGGACAGGGGCTTTCCTACGAGCAGTACTTC.

Only a few counts were recorded for this clonotype. The conserved phenylalanine or tryptophan is not found at the CDR3 terminus, so this likely reflects a read error. No DNA is shown, since the ends of the CDR3 on it are uncertain; the CDR3 is the one TCRdb lists. V gene TRBV28 combines with J gene TRBJ2-7; the listed D gene, TRBD1, was not tested against the DNA. Including both end residues, the CDR3 is 17 amino acids long. Germline V CDR1 and CDR2: MDHEN, SYDVKM. CDR3 sequence reads: CASSPPRGVNYGYTFGS.

The chain employs TRBV5-1 and TRBJ2-2; D ambiguous. The germline V gene has CDR1 SGHRS and CDR2 YFSETQ. The CDR3 has 14 residues. V lost 0 bases to trimming and J lost 6 bases, with 9 bases between them. The CDR3 nucleotides are TGCGCCAGCAGCTTGGTCGATAGGTCCGGGGAGCTGTTTTTT. It codes for CASSLVDRSGELFF.

This clonotype was counted at least ten times. This chain uses TRBV5-4 with TRBJ2-1; 11 bases match TRBD2. The CDR3 spans 14 residues. Germline CDR1 and CDR2: SGHNT and YYREEE (reference sequence). Trimming at V came to 4 bases and at J to 8 bases, leaving 5 bases not matched to a gene. DNA for the CDR3: TGTGCCAGCAGCACTAGCGGGAGTTTGCATGAGCAGTTCTTC. Residues: CASSTSGSLHEQFF.